These 22 T cell receptor beta chains originate from one sample sequenced in a study of breast tumors, draining lymph nodes, adjacent tissues. TCRdb processed the multiplex PCR reads anew with MiXCR; each CDR3 protein has one entry. The data show about 13,000 distinct CDR3 sequences, with roughly 60% seen just once and 49% held by the top ten. The material sequenced was tumor-adjacent breast tissue. The source of these receptors is a female donor with breast cancer. Some clones in this sample may be carry-over from other donors' samples.

The rearrangement uses TRBV5-4 and TRBJ2-7; D is perhaps TRBD2 (6 bases). Deletions cut 9 bases from V and 2 bases from J, with 21 bases between. Germline CDR1 SGHNT, CDR2 YYREEE (reference sequence). The CDR3 length is 15 residues. The CDR3 nucleotides read TGTGCCATCTCGAATTCTAGCACGGGGGCCTACGAGCAGTACTTC. Its translation is CAISNSSTGAYEQYF.

As for this clonotype: Since the CDR3 does not end with the conserved phenylalanine or tryptophan, this likely comes from a read error. The DNA is left out, because the CDR3 cannot be placed on it with certainty; the CDR3 is given as TCRdb lists it. The chain employs TRBV10-2 and TRBJ2-7; TRBD1, the table's D call, lacks a check against the DNA. CDR1 is WSHSY, CDR2 SAAADI, per germline. The CDR3 sequence runs 14 residues, both termini included. CDR3 residues: CASSEGGGGSRSTS.

The CDR3 region is CASSPGTYYNEQFF. The CDR3 nucleotides are TGTGCCAGCAGTCCTGGGACTTACTACAATGAGCAGTTCTTC. This chain joins TRBV27 and TRBJ2-1, with TRBD2 as a possible D gene (6 bases). The germline gives CDR1 MNHEY, CDR2 SMNVEV (reference sequence). V lost 5 bases, J lost 3 bases, and 11 bases lay in between. This CDR3 has 14 amino acids.

The chain uses TRBV20-1 and TRBJ1-1; D gene uncertain. Germline lookup yields CDR1 DFQATT and CDR2 SNEGSKA (reference sequence). This CDR3 is 12 amino acids long. V lost 4 bases and J 11 bases, leaving 17 bases between the germline ends. Here the CDR3 reads CSAIVITRGAFF. The DNA of the CDR3 is TGCAGTGCTATTGTGATAACTCGAGGTGCTTTCTTT.

The chain carries TRBV2 and TRBJ1-6; 9 nucleotides align to TRBD1. The CDR3 runs 18 residues. J gave up 7 bases and V 4 bases, and 14 bases lay outside the gene matches. Germline CDR1 SNHLY, CDR2 FYNNEI. The DNA for the CDR3 is TGTGCCAGCAGTGTTAAAGTATCGACAGGGGGATTGAATTCACCCCTCCACTTT. Translated: CASSVKVSTGGLNSPLHF.

The gene calls are TRBV19 and TRBJ2-2, with 8 bases fitting TRBD1. V shed 9 bases, J shed 0 bases, and the junction held 9 bases outside the gene matches. The CDR3 length is 16 residues. Germline loops: CDR1 LNHDA, CDR2 SQIVND (reference sequence). CDR3 sequence: CASYRPGQANTGELFF. The DNA for the CDR3 is TGTGCCAGCTATCGACCGGGACAGGCGAACACCGGGGAGCTGTTTTTT.

With respect to this clonotype: Lacking the conserved final phenylalanine or tryptophan, this CDR3 likely reflects a read error. This rearrangement joins TRBV5-8 to TRBJ2-7; no clear D. The V gene lost 4 bases and the J gene lost 5 bases, with 19 bases spanning the gap. From germline, CDR1 is SGHTS and CDR2 YDEGEE. This CDR3 contains 15 residues. CDR3 bases: TGTGCCAGCAGCCCTGGGGTGACCTTGGCCCACGAGCAGTACTCC. It is translated as CASSPGVTLAHEQYS.

By its share, this clonotype is medium-sized. The chain joins TRBV7-9 to TRBJ2-7; the match to TRBD1 covers 7 bases. With 8 bases clipped from V and 2 bases from J, the junction kept 6 bases outside the gene matches. CDR1 SEHNR and CDR2 FQNEAQ come from the germline V gene (reference sequence). The CDR3 totals 13 residues. DNA for the CDR3: TGTGCCAGCGTATCCGGGACAGCCTACGAGCAGTACTTC. This gives the protein CASVSGTAYEQYF.

This clonotype appeared a single time. A clone one base away is much larger, so this may be a read error. V and J are TRBV28 and TRBJ1-2; D uncertain. The CDR3 sequence is 11 residues long. V gave up 6 bases and J gave up 7 bases, with 9 bases separating them. Germline V gene lookup returns CDR1 MDHEN and CDR2 SYDVKM. CDR3 loop: CASRGGCGYTF. DNA of the CDR3: TGTGCCAGCAGGGGAGGCTGTGGCTACACCTTC.

This chain joins TRBV7-9 and TRBJ2-5; 13 bases map to TRBD2. Unmatched junction bases numbered 9, after V lost 4 bases and J lost 13 bases. The CDR3 covers 14 residues. Germline assignment: CDR1 SEHNR and CDR2 FQNEAQ (reference sequence). The CDR3 DNA reads as TGTGCCAGCAGCTATCCGGGACTAGCGGGGTCCAGGTACTTC. Protein product: CASSYPGLAGSRYF.

V and J are TRBV14 and TRBJ1-6; D not resolved. V was shortened by 0 bases and J by 7 bases, with 4 bases between the two germline ends. Germline CDR1 reads SGHDN; CDR2 reads FVKESK. CDR3 size: 13 residues. CDR3 in amino acids: CASSQETNSPLHF. The DNA of the CDR3 is TGTGCCAGCAGCCAAGAAACCAATTCACCCCTCCACTTT.

The chain has TRBV20-1 and TRBJ2-3, with 9 bases aligning to TRBD2. The germline CDR1 and CDR2 sequences are DFQATT and SNEGSKA (reference sequence). CDR3 size: 16 residues. V was clipped by 3 bases and J by 1 base; unmatched bases: 8. CDR3 sequence: CSARAWASGGTDTQYF. The CDR3 coding sequence is TGCAGTGCTAGGGCGTGGGCTAGCGGGGGCACAGATACGCAGTATTTT.

The chain joins TRBV5-1 to TRBJ1-4; TRBD1 agrees at 11 bases. The J segment lost 7 bases and the V segment lost 5 bases, leaving 7 bases of the junction unmatched. This CDR3 has 15 amino acids. Germline values: CDR1 SGHRS, CDR2 YFSETQ. CDR3 DNA: TGCGCCAGCAGACCCGTCGGGACAGGGGGTGAAAAACTGTTTTTT. Its protein product is CASRPVGTGGEKLFF.

This clonotype ranks as medium-sized. The V call is TRBV6-2 or TRBV6-3, the J call TRBJ2-7; TRBD2 matches 7 bases. CDR3 size: 13 residues. Germline CDR1 MNHEY, CDR2 SVGEGT. V lost 6 bases to trimming and J lost 3 bases; unmatched junction nucleotides: 5. CDR3 region: CASSGDYHYEQYF. DNA for the CDR3: TGTGCCAGCAGCGGGGACTACCACTACGAGCAGTACTTC.

V and J are TRBV14 and TRBJ2-1; D gene ambiguous. CDR3 length equals 11 residues. Trimming took off 3 bases at V and 8 bases at J, with 5 bases between the two ends. Germline assignment: CDR1 SGHDN and CDR2 FVKESK. CDR3 sequence: CASSHFYEQFF. Written as DNA, the CDR3 is TGTGCCAGCAGCCACTTCTATGAGCAGTTCTTC.

This chain joins TRBV24-1 and TRBJ1-4; D uncertain. Trimming left V 5 bases short and J 0 bases short, with 15 bases between. The germline gives CDR1 KGHDR, CDR2 SFDVKD. The CDR3 sequence is 17 residues long. CDR3 nucleotide sequence: TGTGCCACCAGTGTATCCCTCGTAGATGCAACTAATGAAAAACTGTTTTTT. Protein sequence: CATSVSLVDATNEKLFF.

This clonotype showed up many times. The rearrangement uses TRBV5-1 and TRBJ2-2; TRBD2 aligns across 7 bases. The CDR3 consists of 16 residues. The trim removed 6 bases at V and 7 bases at J, leaving 15 bases unmatched. Germline CDR1 is SGHRS and CDR2 is YFSETQ. CDR3 DNA: TGCGCCAGCACCCCTCGATCGACTAGCATTAACGGGGAGCTGTTTTTT. It is translated as CASTPRSTSINGELFF.

The V call is TRBV24-1, the J call TRBJ1-2; D remains unclear. V was pared by 8 bases and J by 2 bases, with 5 bases between. The CDR3 sequence is 11 residues long. Per germline, CDR1 KGHDR and CDR2 SFDVKD. CDR3 loop: CATNDNYGYTF. CDR3 coding DNA: TGTGCCACCAATGACAACTATGGCTACACCTTC.

By frequency in the sample, this clonotype is medium-sized. V gene TRBV27 combines with J gene TRBJ2-2, with no clear D. CDR3 length equals 16 residues. Trimming removed 4 bases from V and 0 bases from J, with 12 bases in between. The germline CDR1 and CDR2 sequences are MNHEY and SMNVEV (reference sequence). The CDR3 is CASSYRLFANTGELFF. The CDR3 DNA is TGTGCCAGCAGTTATCGCCTATTCGCGAACACCGGGGAGCTGTTTTTT.

This rearrangement joins TRBV10-2 to TRBJ1-5; no firm D call. Trimming pared 4 bases from V and 6 bases from J, leaving 10 bases between. The CDR3 has 13 amino acids. Germline V gene sequence: CDR1 WSHSY, CDR2 SAAADI. CDR3 in amino acids: CASSVGWGQPQHF. The DNA of the CDR3 is TGCGCCAGCAGTGTGGGTTGGGGTCAGCCCCAGCATTTT.

This clonotype has a handful of counts. V gene TRBV11-3 combines with J gene TRBJ2-1; 7 bases fit TRBD1. In germline, CDR1 is SGHNT, CDR2 YENEEA. The CDR3 covers 17 residues. The junction had 8 bases not matched to a gene; V was cut back by 0 bases and J by 3 bases. CDR3 amino acids: CASSLEPTGALYNEQFF. CDR3 bases: TGTGCCAGCAGCTTAGAGCCCACAGGGGCTCTCTACAATGAGCAGTTCTTC.

This clonotype showed up just a few times. The genes are TRBV6-1 and TRBJ1-1; TRBD1 matches at 7 bases. Trimming cost V 7 bases and J 1 base; bases outside gene matches: 9. This CDR3 has 15 amino acids. The germline V gene has CDR1 MNHNS and CDR2 SASEGT. As DNA, the CDR3 is TGTGCCAGCAAATACAGAGGGGGCGAGAACACTGAAGCTTTCTTT. This codes for CASKYRGGENTEAFF.